These 11 T cell receptor beta chains share one sample of origin, sequenced in a study of T and B cells in COVID-19 patients. TRB was amplified from about 260-540 ng of blood genomic DNA. TRB rearrangements were amplified by multiplex PCR with BIOMED2 TRB-A/B primers. TCRdb itself ran the multiplex PCR reads through MiXCR, one entry per CDR3 protein. The sample has approximately 14,000 distinct CDR3 sequences, approximately 28% seen once; the top ten hold approximately 6.3%. What was sequenced was blood. The receptors stem from a human donor who had recovered from COVID-19.

This clonotype was detected ten times or more. The chain is built from TRBV6-2 or TRBV6-3 and TRBJ2-3, with 11 bases identical to TRBD1. V lost 6 bases to trimming and J lost 5 bases; unmatched junction nucleotides: 4. This CDR3 has 14 residues. Germline CDR1 MNHEY, CDR2 SVGEGT. The CDR3 spells CASRDRGQGDTQYF. In DNA form, the CDR3 reads TGTGCCAGCAGGGACAGGGGGCAGGGAGATACGCAGTATTTT.

This clonotype appeared once. The chain joins TRBV2 to TRBJ2-6; 11 bases map to TRBD2. The CDR3 loop spans 18 amino acids. Trimming took 6 bases from V and 0 from J; bases not matched to a gene: 7. The germline V gene encodes CDR1 SNHLY and CDR2 FYNNEI. This CDR3 is CASRALAGGSSGANVLTF. In nucleotides, the CDR3 is TGTGCCAGCAGAGCGCTAGCGGGGGGTTCCTCTGGGGCCAACGTCCTGACTTTC.

This clonotype was seen only a few times. V gene TRBV5-1 combines with J gene TRBJ2-2; possible D gene TRBD1, 6 bases. Germline V lookup: CDR1 SGHRS, CDR2 YFSETQ. The CDR3 contains 14 residues. The V end lost 2 bases, the J end lost 5 bases, and 10 bases lay between the germline ends. The CDR3: CASSLTGFTGELFF. In DNA form, the CDR3 reads TGCGCCAGCAGCTTAACAGGGTTTACCGGGGAGCTGTTTTTT.

V gene TRBV12-3 or TRBV12-4 combines with J gene TRBJ1-1; D is ambiguous. The CDR3 loop spans 15 amino acids. The CDR3 spells CASGLSDAGYTEAFF. The CDR3 nucleotides are TGTGCTAGTGGTTTGTCCGACGCGGGTTACACTGAAGCTTTCTTT.

This clonotype was found many times. The chain is built from TRBV27 and TRBJ1-2; D is ambiguous. Trimming pared 4 bases from V and 8 bases from J, leaving 14 bases between. The CDR3 has 13 residues. Germline assignment: CDR1 MNHEY and CDR2 SMNVEV (reference sequence). CDR3: CASSSTDEGGYTF. The CDR3 DNA follows: TGTGCCAGCAGTTCCACTGATGAGGGCGGCTACACCTTC.

V is TRBV29-1 and J is TRBJ2-7; the match to TRBD2 covers 15 bases. The CDR3 sequence is 14 residues long. Per germline, CDR1 SQVTM and CDR2 ANQGSEA. The J segment lost 5 bases and the V segment lost 4 bases, leaving 3 bases of the junction unmatched. The CDR3 is CSVGGTSGGHEQYF. Written as DNA, the CDR3 is TGCAGCGTTGGGGGGACTAGCGGGGGGCACGAGCAGTACTTC.

This clonotype was counted ten times or more. V usage is TRBV27 and J usage is TRBJ1-1; no firm D call. The CDR3 runs to 13 residues. The V gene's germline CDR1 is MNHEY and CDR2 SMNVEV (reference sequence). V dropped 7 bases and J dropped 0 bases, with 9 bases sitting between them. The CDR3 here is CASNDGMNTEAFF. CDR3 nucleotide sequence: TGTGCCAGCAACGACGGAATGAACACTGAAGCTTTCTTT.

This clonotype was counted many times. This sequence joins TRBV5-4 and TRBJ1-5, with 7 bases aligning to TRBD1. This CDR3 spans 14 amino acids. J gave up 2 bases and V 4 bases, and 3 bases lay outside the gene matches. Germline V gene data show CDR1 as SGHNT and CDR2 as YYREEE (reference sequence). CDR3 nucleotides: TGTGCCAGCAGCCTTGACAGGGGCAATCAGCCCCAGCATTTT. It translates to CASSLDRGNQPQHF.

This clonotype was recorded many times. The gene calls are TRBV6-5 and TRBJ1-2; the D gene is possibly TRBD1 (6 bases). V was pared by 6 bases and J by 8 bases, with 19 bases between. Germline CDR1 MNHEY, CDR2 SVGAGI. The CDR3 totals 14 residues. This CDR3 is CASSFPGTTGGYTF. The CDR3, as DNA: TGTGCCAGCAGCTTCCCCGGGACAACCGGGGGCTACACCTTC.

This clonotype is deemed medium-sized. As DNA, the CDR3 is TGTGCCAGCAGCGCCTCCAACCGCCAAGAGACCCAGTACTTC. Amino acid sequence: CASSASNRQETQYF. This rearrangement joins TRBV6-5 to TRBJ2-5; no clear D gene. The CDR3 runs to 14 residues. Trimming cost V 6 bases and J 1 base, with 12 bases left between them. The germline V gene encodes CDR1 MNHEY and CDR2 SVGAGI.

This clonotype was seen a handful of times. The V and J genes are TRBV10-1 and TRBJ2-3; 9 positions agree with TRBD2. Germline assignment: CDR1 WNHNN and CDR2 SYGVQD (reference sequence). Trimming removed 6 bases from V and 6 bases from J; junction bases left unmatched: 7. There are 14 residues in the CDR3. CDR3 amino acids: CASSNSGGWDTQYF. The CDR3 region has the DNA TGCGCCAGCAGCAACAGCGGGGGGTGGGATACGCAGTATTTT.